This is a list of T cell receptor beta chains from one sample in a study of Tregs in tolerant kidney transplant recipients. Their recognized antigens are unknown. The assay was immunoSEQ multiplex PCR, and TCRdb's table has in-frame clones only and misses some. This sample has around 21,000 clones, with about three fifths found just once. The sequenced sample was Tregs from blood cultured with allogeneic cells. Receptors were obtained from a human donor in good health. Both conserved end residues are part of each CDR3. The order of the fields is CDR3 length, clone size, V gene, D gene, J gene, CDR3 DNA, CDR3 protein. D genes are given only for firm matches. A row's size may be missing; if present it is once, few, many or a size class.

15	.	TRBV5-1	.	TRBJ1-2	TGCGCCAGCAGCTTGACCCCTACAAAGGGCTATGGCTACACCTTC	CASSLTPTKGYGYTF
13	few	TRBV5-1	.	TRBJ2-2	TGCGCCAGCAGCTTGGTACTAACCGGGGAGCTGTTTTTT	CASSLVLTGELFF
14	.	TRBV7-3	.	TRBJ2-5	TGTGCCAGCAGCTTAGACGGGGGCTTAAAGACCCAGTACTTC	CASSLDGGLKTQYF
16	.	TRBV9	TRBD2	TRBJ2-2	TGTGCCAGCAGCGTAACTAGCGGGACCTACACCGGGGAGCTGTTTTTT	CASSVTSGTYTGELFF
16	.	TRBV7-6	TRBD1	TRBJ2-1	TGTGCCAGCAGCTACCGTCCCGGGACAGGGGGCGCTGAGCAGTTCTTC	CASSYRPGTGGAEQFF
12	once	TRBV6-6	TRBD1	TRBJ2-1	TGTGCCAGCAGTTACCGGGGACAGACGCAGTTCTTC	CASSYRGQTQFF
16	.	TRBV4-2	TRBD2	TRBJ2-1	TGTGCCAGCAGCCAAGATTGGACTAGCGGGGCCTATGAGCAGTTCTTC	CASSQDWTSGAYEQFF
17	.	TRBV4-1	TRBD1	TRBJ2-7	TGCGCCAGCAGCCAAGACAGGGGGTACCTAAGCTCCTACGAGCAGTACTTC	CASSQDRGYLSSYEQYF
16	.	TRBV15	.	TRBJ2-7	TGTGCCACCAGCAAGAGATATAATTCGGCCTCCTACGAGCAGTACTTC	CATSKRYNSASYEQYF
12	.	TRBV30	.	TRBJ1-2	TGTGCCCGGAGCCAGGACAGTGCTGGCTACACCTTC	CARSQDSAGYTF
15	.	TRBV6-1	.	TRBJ2-7	TGTGCCAGCACCTTACTTGCGGCGGCTCCCTACGAGCAGTACTTC	CASTLLAAAPYEQYF
12	.	TRBV30	.	TRBJ1-2	TGTGCCTGGTTTTCTCTTAACTATGGCTACACCTTC	CAWFSLNYGYTF
12	few	TRBV30	.	TRBJ2-5	TGTGCCTGGAGTCCGGTCCGGGAGACCCAGTACTTC	CAWSPVRETQYF
17	.	TRBV7-9	TRBD1	TRBJ1-1	TGTGCCAGCAGCTTCGCCCTTATTCAGGGGGTAGGCACTGAAGCTTTCTTT	CASSFALIQGVGTEAFF
15	.	TRBV15	.	TRBJ2-1	TGTGCCACCAGCAGAGTTTGGCCACAGTACAATGAGCAGTTCTTC	CATSRVWPQYNEQFF
16	.	TRBV5-1	TRBD1	TRBJ1-1	TGCGCCAGCAGCTTGGAACAGGGGGGTATGAACACTGAAGCTTTCTTT	CASSLEQGGMNTEAFF
14	.	TRBV30	.	TRBJ2-1	TGTGCCTGGAGTGTAGGGCGGGCCCTGGATGAGCAGTTCTTC	CAWSVGRALDEQFF
11	few	TRBV7-9	.	TRBJ1-1	TGTGCCAGCAGCCCCAGAGGTAGGGCTTTCTTT	CASSPRGRAFF
13	.	TRBV9	.	TRBJ1-3	TGTGCCAGCAGCGTAGAACAGGGAAACACCATATATTTT	CASSVEQGNTIYF
15	.	TRBV25-1	.	TRBJ1-1	TGTGCCAGCAGGCCACCATGGACGCTGAACACTGAAGCTTTCTTT	CASRPPWTLNTEAFF
15	medium-sized	TRBV6-6	TRBD1	TRBJ1-6	TGTGCCAGCAGTTTAGAGACAGGGGGGAATTCACCCCTCCACTTT	CASSLETGGNSPLHF
15	.	TRBV5-1	.	TRBJ2-3	TGCGCCAGCAGCTTGGAGGCAGGGAGATGGGATACGCAGTATTTT	CASSLEAGRWDTQYF
15	once	TRBV2	.	TRBJ2-6	TGTGCCAGCAGTCGACACACAACTGGGGCCAACGTCCTGACTTTC	CASSRHTTGANVLTF
15	.	TRBV5-1	TRBD2	TRBJ2-3	TGCGCCAGCAGCTTCCTAGCGGGAGGAGGAGATACGCAGTATTTT	CASSFLAGGGDTQYF
13	.	TRBV5-1	.	TRBJ2-1	TGCGCCAGCAGCTTGTTAAGCACAGCCACTCCGGTCTTC	CASSLLSTATPVF
15	.	TRBV5-1	TRBD1	TRBJ1-1	TGCGCCAGCAGCTCCACAGGGGTCAGGGGCACTGAAGCTTTCTTT	CASSSTGVRGTEAFF
13	.	TRBV7-9	TRBD1	TRBJ1-2	TGTGCCAGCAGCCCAGGGGGCGGCTATGGCTACACCTTC	CASSPGGGYGYTF
15	.	TRBV5-1	.	TRBJ2-5	TGCGCCAGCAGCTTGGGGGTCCTAGGGCAAGAGACCCAGTACTTC	CASSLGVLGQETQYF
16	.	TRBV9	.	TRBJ2-5	TGTGCCAGCAGCGTATCGGATCTGGCGCTCCCGGAGACCCAGTACTTC	CASSVSDLALPETQYF
14	.	TRBV2	.	TRBJ1-4	TGTGCCAGCAGATACCAGCGGGCTAATGAAAAACTGTTTTTT	CASRYQRANEKLFF
13	.	TRBV7-2	.	TRBJ1-1	TGTGCCAGCAGCTTAGAAATGAACACTGAAGCTTTCTTT	CASSLEMNTEAFF
17	.	TRBV5-1	TRBD2	TRBJ2-7	TGCGCCAGCAGCGAGGGACTAGCGGGGGGGCGAGGACGCGAGCAGTACTTC	CASSEGLAGGRGREQYF
15	.	TRBV4-1	.	TRBJ1-1	TGCGCCAGCAGCCACCCTGTCTCGGGGAACACTGAAGCTTTCTTT	CASSHPVSGNTEAFF
14	.	TRBV5-5	.	TRBJ1-1	TGTGCCAGCAGCACCGGGACGGCGAACACTGAAGCTTTCTTT	CASSTGTANTEAFF
12	medium-sized	TRBV7-2	TRBD1	TRBJ1-5	TGTGCCAGCAGTCGCGACAGGGGGCCCCAGCATTTT	CASSRDRGPQHF